This T cell receptor beta chain is drawn from a study of beta chain features in type 1 diabetes. Study-wide points: A pattern of fewer insertions and more deletions at VDJ junctions was seen in type 1 diabetes patients.

The isolated RNA, all of it, was reverse transcribed, so expressed TCRB transcripts were what got sequenced. Measured with immunoSEQ multiplex PCR; TCRdb has only the in-frame clones, and not every one. The data show about 470,000 clones, around 28% seen once. Blood was collected once per donor into heparin, averaging approximately 110 mL. The ends were cut back, 1 base at V and 2 bases at J, with 6 bases in the middle. The CDR3 has 13 residues. Germline CDR1 reads GTSNPN; CDR2 reads SVGIG (reference sequence). Remarks on this clone: Its target is unknown.

The sequence came from a man in his late teens or twenties in good health. Sequenced material: naive CD4+ T cells from blood. This sequence joins TRBV30 and TRBJ1-5; D call uncertain. CDR3 loop: CAWSGQRNQPQHF. Written as DNA, the CDR3 is TGTGCCTGGAGTGGCCAGCGCAATCAGCCCCAGCATTTT.